This T cell receptor beta chain was profiled in a study of early T cells in non-severe SARS-CoV-2 infection. Across the study: The sequenced material was bulk RNA from unsorted whole blood, and its chains were unpaired. Overall study results and limits: VDJdb-based annotation leaned toward anti-spike CD8 responses and missed private and CD4 specificities.

Germline CDR1 and CDR2: SGHTA and FQGNSA. This CDR3 region has 15 residues. The ends were cut back, 2 bases at V and 1 base at J, with 9 bases in the middle. This clonotype was observed many times. The antigen is unknown. Each single cDNA molecule received a unique molecular identifier. TCRdb passed the 5' RACE reads through MiXCR, listing each CDR3 protein once. The table records 70,000 to 75,000 distinct CDR3 sequences, 9% to 15% of them present only once. This clonotype originated in an adult who was a healthcare worker with PCR-confirmed SARS-CoV-2 infection or an uninfected control (not recorded which). Sequencing used whole blood. The chain is built from TRBV7-2 and TRBJ2-1; no definite D call. CDR3 residues: CASSLWLSSYNEQFF. CDR3 coding DNA: TGTGCCAGCAGCTTATGGCTCTCTTCCTACAATGAGCAGTTCTTC.